What follows are 20 T cell receptor beta chains derived from one specimen sequenced in a study of blood T cell repertoires in COVID-19. The protocol was immunoSEQ multiplex PCR, while the TCRdb copy is restricted to in-frame clones and leaves out a portion. The data hold just over 300,000 clones, with approximately 84% observed a single time. Sequencing was done on a sample of PBMCs or T cells enriched from blood (not recorded which). The source is a man under 40 who had recovered from COVID-19.

The chain carries TRBV14 and TRBJ1-2, with D maybe TRBD1 (5 bases). Trimming removed 7 bases from V and 4 bases from J, with 13 bases in between. Looked up from germline, CDR1 is SGHDN and CDR2 is FVKESK. CDR3 length: 13 amino acids. In DNA, the CDR3 is TGTGCCAGCACGGGTCAGGGCTTCTATGGCTACACCTTC. Residues: CASTGQGFYGYTF.

V usage is TRBV4-1 and J usage is TRBJ1-5; possibly TRBD1 for D (6 bases). Germline CDR1 reads MGHRA; CDR2 reads YSYEKL. V gave up 1 base and J gave up 4 bases, with 11 bases separating them. This CDR3 contains 15 residues. The CDR3 DNA sequence: TGCGCCAGCAGCCAAGGGGGGGGCAGTAATCAGCCCCAGCATTTT. It specifies CASSQGGGSNQPQHF.

The rearrangement links TRBV7-6 to TRBJ2-1; a weak D match, TRBD1 (6 bases). The length of the CDR3 is 17 residues. The ends were cut back, 0 bases at V and 3 bases at J, with 15 bases in the middle. Per the germline V gene, CDR1 is SGHVS and CDR2 is FNYEAQ. The CDR3 spells CASSLAVRARGYNEQFF. The CDR3 region has the DNA TGTGCCAGCAGCTTAGCGGTGAGGGCCAGGGGCTACAATGAGCAGTTCTTC.

V usage is TRBV5-8 and J usage is TRBJ1-6; D possibly corresponds to TRBD1 (6 bases). Trimming left V 3 bases short and J 8 bases short, with 18 bases between. The CDR3 runs 16 residues. Germline V CDR1 and CDR2: SGHTS, YDEGEE. For the CDR3, the DNA is TGTGCCAGCAGCTCGGGCGGGGGCAACTCTGATTCACCCCTCCACTTT. The encoded protein is CASSSGGGNSDSPLHF.

The chain employs TRBV19 and TRBJ2-1, with 7 bases matching TRBD2. Germline V gene lookup returns CDR1 LNHDA and CDR2 SQIVND (reference sequence). V shed 3 bases and J 6 bases; nucleotides not matched to a gene: 8. This CDR3 region has 15 residues. The CDR3 DNA follows: TGTGCCAGTAGTATTCCGGCGGGAGTGACCAATGAGCAGTTCTTC. Protein: CASSIPAGVTNEQFF.

The chain has TRBV19 and TRBJ2-2, with 10 nucleotides matching TRBD2. The trim removed 1 base at V and 1 base at J, leaving 6 bases unmatched. Germline CDR1 LNHDA, CDR2 SQIVND (reference sequence). The CDR3 covers 18 residues. DNA of the CDR3: TGTGCCAGTAGTATAGGAAGCGGGAGGGCCCAGAACACCGGGGAGCTGTTTTTT. Its protein product is CASSIGSGRAQNTGELFF.

This clone was seen just once. The chain joins TRBV2 to TRBJ2-5, with TRBD2 matching 12 bases. This CDR3 comprises 18 residues. The germline V gene has CDR1 SNHLY and CDR2 FYNNEI. Written as DNA, the CDR3 is TGTGCAACCAGACCGCTAGCGGGAGGGCCAGGGGGGCTGAAGACCCAGTACTTC. Translation gives CATRPLAGGPGGLKTQYF.

Points on this clone: One junction end does not reproduce the germline sequence, and a read error may be involved. V is TRBV3-1 (or the pseudogene TRBV3-2) and J is TRBJ1-4; no clear D. CDR1 is LGHDT and CDR2 is YNNKEL in the germline V gene (reference sequence). CDR3 length: 14 amino acids. CDR3 sequence reads: CASWKAGSKEKLFF. The CDR3 DNA follows: TGTGCCAGCTGGAAGGCAGGATCTAAGGAAAAACTGTTTTTT.

Worth noting for this clone: The germline gene is not matched at one end of the junction; a read error may be the cause. This chain uses TRBV7-7 with TRBJ2-2; maybe TRBD2 (5 bases). Germline V gene data show CDR1 as SSHAT and CDR2 as FNYEAQ (reference sequence). The CDR3 has 15 amino acids. The CDR3 nucleotides are TGTGCTAGCAGCTTTAACGGGGTAGACTCCGGGGAGCTGTTTTTT. The encoded protein is CASSFNGVDSGELFF. The full variable domain, completed using reference TRBV7-7 and TRBJ2-2, is GAGVSQSPRYKVTKRGQDVTLRCDPISSHATLYWYQQALGQGPEFLTYFNYEAQPDKSGLPSDRFSAERPEGSISTLTIQRTEQRDSAMYRCASSFNGVDSGELFFGEGSRLTVL.

This clone has just one count. This chain joins TRBV5-1 and TRBJ1-1; 8 bases agree with TRBD1. CDR1 is SGHRS, CDR2 YFSETQ, per germline. Trimming took 4 bases from V and 1 from J; bases not matched to a gene: 3. CDR3 size: 14 residues. CDR3 residues: CASSVTGENTEAFF. In nucleotides, the CDR3 is TGCGCCAGCAGCGTGACAGGGGAGAACACTGAAGCTTTCTTT.

The V call is TRBV5-1, the J call TRBJ2-3; 7 bases are shared with TRBD1. Germline loops: CDR1 SGHRS, CDR2 YFSETQ. V trimming: 0 bases; J trimming: 2 bases; junction bases outside the gene matches: 6. The CDR3 length is 16 residues. The DNA for the CDR3 is TGCGCCAGCAGCTTGGCCGGTAGGGGGCTCACAGATACGCAGTATTTT. Encoded protein: CASSLAGRGLTDTQYF.

The chain links TRBV5-1 to TRBJ1-2; 12 bases match TRBD1. The CDR3 consists of 15 residues. The V gene's germline CDR1 is SGHRS and CDR2 YFSETQ. Trimming removed 4 bases from V and 4 bases from J; junction bases left unmatched: 5. CDR3 DNA sequence: TGCGCCAGCAGCGGGGACAGGGGGCAGGGCTATGGCTACACCTTC. It encodes CASSGDRGQGYGYTF.

The rearrangement links TRBV11-2 to TRBJ2-7; 9 bases agree with TRBD1. The CDR3 is 14 amino acids. The V gene end was trimmed by 1 base and the J gene end by 5 bases; junction bases not matched to a gene: 3. Germline lookup yields CDR1 SGHAT and CDR2 FQNNGV. The CDR3 DNA reads as TGTGCCAGCAGCTTAGTTGGGACAGGGAACGAGCAGTACTTC. Its protein is CASSLVGTGNEQYF.

The J gene is TRBJ1-1, the V gene TRBV7-2, with a weak D call TRBD1 (5 bases). V lost 8 bases to trimming and J lost 4 bases, with 20 bases between them. Looked up from germline, CDR1 is SGHTA and CDR2 is FQGNSA. The CDR3 extends over 15 amino acids. This chain's CDR3 is CASGKWGGTSTEAFF. CDR3 sequence (DNA): TGTGCCAGCGGCAAATGGGGAGGGACCTCCACTGAAGCTTTCTTT.

The chain combines TRBV7-2 with TRBJ2-5, with 13 bases lining up with TRBD2. This CDR3 has 17 amino acids. Losses at the gene ends were 5 bases for V and 1 base for J; bases not matched to a gene: 7. The germline CDR1 and CDR2 sequences are SGHTA and FQGNSA. As DNA, the CDR3 is TGTGCCAGCAGCCACGGTCGACTAGCGGGGGGCCAAGAGACCCAGTACTTC. This encodes CASSHGRLAGGQETQYF. The full variable domain, in which reference TRBV7-2 and TRBJ2-5 provide the parts outside the CDR3, is GAGVSQSPSNKVTEKGKDVELRCDPISGHTALYWYRQSLGQGLEFLIYFQGNSAPDKSGLPSDRFSAERTGGSVSTLTIQRTQQEDSAVYLCASSHGRLAGGQETQYFGPGTRLLVL.

The chain has TRBV5-8 and TRBJ1-4; 8 bases line up with TRBD1. This CDR3 has 16 amino acids. Unmatched junction bases numbered 9, after V lost 4 bases and J lost 4 bases. Looked up from germline, CDR1 is SGHTS and CDR2 is YDEGEE. The CDR3 DNA reads as TGTGCCAGCAGCAGTGGGACAGGAGCTTATAATGAAAAACTGTTTTTT. Translation: CASSSGTGAYNEKLFF.

This clone was counted a single time. The chain couples TRBV2 to TRBJ2-3; D gene ambiguous. Germline assignment: CDR1 SNHLY and CDR2 FYNNEI. The CDR3 contains 13 residues. Between the trimmed V and J ends, which lost 7 bases and 2 bases, there was a span of 10 bases. The CDR3 is CASKSYHTDTQYF. CDR3 DNA sequence: TGTGCCAGCAAAAGCTATCACACAGATACGCAGTATTTT.

The chain's CDR3 is CASRVGLAGEEQFF. CDR3 nucleotides: TGTGCCAGCAGGGTGGGGCTAGCGGGAGAAGAGCAGTTCTTC. The chain has TRBV2 and TRBJ2-1; TRBD2 matches at 10 bases. With 6 bases clipped from V and 10 bases from J, the junction kept 9 bases outside the gene matches. The germline V gene has CDR1 SNHLY and CDR2 FYNNEI. CDR3 length: 14 residues.

This chain joins TRBV19 and TRBJ1-1; D is possibly TRBD1 (6 bases). The V end lost 5 bases, the J end lost 2 bases, and 9 bases lay between the germline ends. Germline V gene lookup returns CDR1 LNHDA and CDR2 SQIVND (reference sequence). The CDR3 is 13 amino acids. CDR3: CASSGTPNTEAFF. Written as DNA, the CDR3 is TGTGCCAGTAGTGGGACACCCAACACTGAAGCTTTCTTT.

The chain employs TRBV12-3 or TRBV12-4 and TRBJ2-5; D not certain. CDR3 length: 13 amino acids. V shed 6 bases and J shed 1 base, with 9 bases lying between them. The CDR3 sequence: CASRETVQETQYF. The CDR3 DNA is TGTGCCAGCAGGGAGACCGTCCAAGAGACCCAGTACTTC.